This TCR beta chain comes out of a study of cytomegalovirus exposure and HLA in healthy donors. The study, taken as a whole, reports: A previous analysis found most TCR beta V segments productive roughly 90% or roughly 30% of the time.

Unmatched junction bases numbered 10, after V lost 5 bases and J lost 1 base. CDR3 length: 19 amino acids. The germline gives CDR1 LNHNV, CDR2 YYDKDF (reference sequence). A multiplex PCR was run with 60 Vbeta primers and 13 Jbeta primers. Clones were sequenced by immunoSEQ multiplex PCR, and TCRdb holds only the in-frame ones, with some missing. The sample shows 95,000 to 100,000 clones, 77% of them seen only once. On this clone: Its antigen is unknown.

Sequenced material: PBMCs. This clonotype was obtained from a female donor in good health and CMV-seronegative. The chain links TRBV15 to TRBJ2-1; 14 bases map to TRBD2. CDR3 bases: TGTGCCACCAGCTCCAGTCCAGGACTAGCGGGAGGTTCCTACAATGAGCAGTTCTTC. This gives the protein CATSSSPGLAGGSYNEQFF.